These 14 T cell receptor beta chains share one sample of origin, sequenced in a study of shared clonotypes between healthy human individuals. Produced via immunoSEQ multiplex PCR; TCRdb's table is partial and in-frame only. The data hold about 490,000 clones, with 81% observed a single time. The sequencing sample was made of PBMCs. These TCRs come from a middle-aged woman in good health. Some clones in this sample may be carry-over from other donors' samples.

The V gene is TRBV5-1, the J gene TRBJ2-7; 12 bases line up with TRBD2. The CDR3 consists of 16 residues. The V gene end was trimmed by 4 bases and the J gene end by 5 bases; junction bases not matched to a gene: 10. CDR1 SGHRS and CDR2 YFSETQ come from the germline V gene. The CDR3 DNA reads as TGCGCCAGCAGCCTCCTGACTAGCGGGAGTACACACGAGCAGTACTTC. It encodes CASSLLTSGSTHEQYF. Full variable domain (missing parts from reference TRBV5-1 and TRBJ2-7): KAGVTQTPRYLIKTRGQQVTLSCSPISGHRSVSWYQQTPGQGLQFLFEYFSETQRNKGNFPGRFSGRQFSNSRSEMNVSTLELGDSALYLCASSLLTSGSTHEQYFGPGTRLTVT.

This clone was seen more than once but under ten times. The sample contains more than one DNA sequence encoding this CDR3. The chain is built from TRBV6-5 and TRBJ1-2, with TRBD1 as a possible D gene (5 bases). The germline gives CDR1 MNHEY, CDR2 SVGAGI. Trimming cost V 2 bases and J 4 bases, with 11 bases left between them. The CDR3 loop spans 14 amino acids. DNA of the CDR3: TGTGCCAGCAGTTACGCAGGGACGTCCTATGGCTACACCTTC. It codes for CASSYAGTSYGYTF.

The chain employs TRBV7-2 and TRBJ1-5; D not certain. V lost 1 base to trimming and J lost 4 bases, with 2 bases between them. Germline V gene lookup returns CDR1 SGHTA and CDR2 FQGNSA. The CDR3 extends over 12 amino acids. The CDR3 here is CASSLVNQPQHF. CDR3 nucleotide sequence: TGTGCCAGCAGCTTAGTTAATCAGCCCCAGCATTTT.

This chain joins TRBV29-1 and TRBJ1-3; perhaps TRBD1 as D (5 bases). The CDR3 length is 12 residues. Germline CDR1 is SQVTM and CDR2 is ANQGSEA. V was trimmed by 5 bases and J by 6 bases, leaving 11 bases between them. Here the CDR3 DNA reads TGCAGCGTTTCGACGGGGACAAACACCATATATTTT. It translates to CSVSTGTNTIYF. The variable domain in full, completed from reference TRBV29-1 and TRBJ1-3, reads SAVISQKPSRDICQRGTSLTIQCQVDSQVTMMFWYRQQPGQSLTLIATANQGSEATYESGFVIDKFPISRPNLTFSTLTVSNMSPEDSSIYLCSVSTGTNTIYFGEGSWLTVV.

CDR3 in DNA: TGTGCCAGCAGCTTAGTCGGCAGGGGGCGACAAGAGACCCAGTACTTC. Translating gives CASSLVGRGRQETQYF. This chain joins TRBV7-9 and TRBJ2-5; 8 bases match TRBD1. CDR1 SEHNR and CDR2 FQNEAQ come from the germline V gene (reference sequence). The J segment lost 2 bases and the V segment lost 1 base, leaving 6 bases of the junction unmatched. The CDR3 runs 16 residues.

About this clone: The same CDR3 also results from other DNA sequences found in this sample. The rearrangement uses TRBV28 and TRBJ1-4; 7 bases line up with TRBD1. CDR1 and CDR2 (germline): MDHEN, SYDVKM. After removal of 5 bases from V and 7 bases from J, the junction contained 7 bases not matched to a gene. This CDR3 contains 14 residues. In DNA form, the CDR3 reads TGTGCCAGCAGTCTACAGGGGTTGGGTGAAAAACTGTTTTTT. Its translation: CASSLQGLGEKLFF.

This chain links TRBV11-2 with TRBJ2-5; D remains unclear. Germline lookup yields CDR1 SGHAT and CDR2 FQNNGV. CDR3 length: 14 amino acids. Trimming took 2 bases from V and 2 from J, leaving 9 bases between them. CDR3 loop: CASSLIGNQETQYF. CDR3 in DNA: TGTGCCAGCAGCTTAATAGGGAATCAAGAGACCCAGTACTTC.

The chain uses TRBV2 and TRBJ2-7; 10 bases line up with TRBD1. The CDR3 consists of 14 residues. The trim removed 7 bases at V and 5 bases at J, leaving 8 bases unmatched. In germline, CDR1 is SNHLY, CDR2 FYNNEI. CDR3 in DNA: TGTGCCAGCACTTCAGGACAGGGGGGGAACGAGCAGTACTTC. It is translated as CASTSGQGGNEQYF.

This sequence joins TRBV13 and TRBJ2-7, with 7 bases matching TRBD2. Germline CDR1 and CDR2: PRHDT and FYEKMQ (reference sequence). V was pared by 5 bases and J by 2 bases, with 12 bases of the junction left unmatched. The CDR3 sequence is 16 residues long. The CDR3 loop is CASSPRALAKPYEQYF. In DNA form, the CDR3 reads TGTGCCAGCAGCCCGAGGGCACTAGCGAAACCCTACGAGCAGTACTTC.

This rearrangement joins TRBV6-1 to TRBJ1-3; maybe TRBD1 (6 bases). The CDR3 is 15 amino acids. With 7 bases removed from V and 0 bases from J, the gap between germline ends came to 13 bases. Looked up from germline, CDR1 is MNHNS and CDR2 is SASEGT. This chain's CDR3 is CASTDRYSSGNTIYF. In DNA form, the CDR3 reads TGTGCCAGCACCGACAGGTACTCCTCTGGAAACACCATATATTTT.

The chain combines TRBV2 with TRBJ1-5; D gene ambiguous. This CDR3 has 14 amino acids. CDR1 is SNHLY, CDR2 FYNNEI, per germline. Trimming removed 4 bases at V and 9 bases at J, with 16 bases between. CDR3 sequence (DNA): TGTGCCAGCAGTGCTGTACAGCTTGTAGGGCCCCAGCATTTT. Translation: CASSAVQLVGPQHF. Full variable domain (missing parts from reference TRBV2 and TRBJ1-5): EPEVTQTPSHQVTQMGQEVILRCVPISNHLYFYWYRQILGQKVEFLVSFYNNEISEKSEIFDDQFSVERPDGSNFTLKIRSTKLEDSAMYFCASSAVQLVGPQHFGDGTRLSIL.

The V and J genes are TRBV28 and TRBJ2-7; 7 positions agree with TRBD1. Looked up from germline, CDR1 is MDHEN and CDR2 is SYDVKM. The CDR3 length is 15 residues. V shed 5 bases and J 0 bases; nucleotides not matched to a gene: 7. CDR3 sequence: CASSPTGTTSYEQYF. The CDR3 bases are TGTGCCAGCAGTCCGACAGGGACGACCTCCTACGAGCAGTACTTC.

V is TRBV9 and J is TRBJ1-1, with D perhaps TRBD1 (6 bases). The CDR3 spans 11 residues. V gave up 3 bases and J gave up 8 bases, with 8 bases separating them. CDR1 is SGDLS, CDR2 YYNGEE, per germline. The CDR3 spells CASSAGQEAFF. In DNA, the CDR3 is TGTGCCAGCAGCGCGGGACAAGAAGCTTTCTTT.

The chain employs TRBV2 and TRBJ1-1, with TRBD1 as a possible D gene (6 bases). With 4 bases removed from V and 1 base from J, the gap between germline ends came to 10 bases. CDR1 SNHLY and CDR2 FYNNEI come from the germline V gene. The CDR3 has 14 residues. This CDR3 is CASSGWGANTEAFF. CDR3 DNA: TGTGCCAGCAGTGGTTGGGGGGCGAACACTGAAGCTTTCTTT.